The rows below give T cell receptor beta chains drawn from one sample of a study of metastatic and nonmetastatic thyroid tumors. With MiXCR, TCRdb called clones anew from the PCR reads. The table lists some 21,000 clones, 12% of them singletons, with 5.5% to 8% in the top ten. The sample was blood. The receptors shown here come from a male donor with papillary thyroid cancer or a benign thyroid nodule (not recorded which). Some clones in this sample may be carry-over from other donors' samples. The conserved cysteine and the conserved F or W are not part of the CDR3 here. Fields, in order: CDR3 protein, V gene, J gene, CDR3 length.

CDR3aa: ASSIGGGQGSQPQH
v_gene: TRBV19
j_gene: TRBJ1-5
len: 14

CDR3aa: ASRDPVRQGAKGYT
v_gene: TRBV6-1
j_gene: TRBJ1-2
len: 14

CDR3aa: ASRGDSADTQY
v_gene: TRBV6-2/TRBV6-3
j_gene: TRBJ2-3
len: 11

CDR3aa: SVSREDQYEQY
v_gene: TRBV20-1
j_gene: TRBJ2-7
len: 11

CDR3aa: SVEQVRAKNIQY
v_gene: TRBV29-1
j_gene: TRBJ2-4
len: 12

CDR3aa: ASSLAQGAYT
v_gene: TRBV7-8
j_gene: TRBJ1-2
len: 10

CDR3aa: ASSPRNRDGEQY
v_gene: TRBV18
j_gene: TRBJ2-7
len: 12

CDR3aa: ASSIPNYEQY
v_gene: TRBV7-2
j_gene: TRBJ2-7
len: 10

CDR3aa: ASAGDRYEQY
v_gene: TRBV6-1
j_gene: TRBJ2-7
len: 10

CDR3aa: ASSIDLFQGLSNQPQH
v_gene: TRBV19
j_gene: TRBJ1-5
len: 16

CDR3aa: ASRFRDNPPAYEQY
v_gene: TRBV6-1
j_gene: TRBJ2-7
len: 14

CDR3aa: ASRETGVSPLH
v_gene: TRBV27
j_gene: TRBJ1-6
len: 11

CDR3aa: SAGAGGEQY
v_gene: TRBV20-1
j_gene: TRBJ2-7
len: 9

CDR3aa: ASSPPGDTQY
v_gene: TRBV6-1
j_gene: TRBJ2-3
len: 10

CDR3aa: ASRRSDTEAF
v_gene: TRBV6-1
j_gene: TRBJ1-1
len: 10

CDR3aa: ASRNWGTGGYNEQF
v_gene: TRBV19
j_gene: TRBJ2-1
len: 14

CDR3aa: ASSQQGNNQPQH
v_gene: TRBV27
j_gene: TRBJ1-5
len: 12

CDR3aa: ASRQGYSPLH
v_gene: TRBV6-1
j_gene: TRBJ1-6
len: 10

CDR3aa: ATSRGDRGNQPQH
v_gene: TRBV15
j_gene: TRBJ1-5
len: 13

CDR3aa: ASSPSRDYYEQY
v_gene: TRBV18
j_gene: TRBJ2-7
len: 12

CDR3aa: ASSSSRPGQMWGYTGELF
v_gene: TRBV7-1
j_gene: TRBJ2-2
len: 18

CDR3aa: ASTPVGSGSYEQY
v_gene: TRBV28
j_gene: TRBJ2-7
len: 13